Below, one TCR beta chain is given with its context. Its antigen is unknown. Between the trimmed V and J ends, which lost 3 bases and 4 bases, there was a span of 16 bases. Germline assignment: CDR1 LNHDA and CDR2 SQIVND (reference sequence). The CDR3 covers 17 residues. This entry comes from a study of cytomegalovirus exposure and HLA in healthy donors. About the research overall: In an earlier analysis, 95 million to 130 million unique TCR beta sequences were found from approximately 170 million T cells.

With 60 Vbeta and 13 Jbeta primers, the PCR was carried out. The table came from immunoSEQ multiplex PCR; TCRdb's copy has only in-frame clones and leaves some out. The sample records about 130,000 clones, 79% being singletons. Study-level points and caveats: A later analysis reported that several of the most significant clusters appeared to be linked to common viral pathogens, among them Epstein-Barr virus.

The sequence was collected from a man aged 18 to 30 in good health and CMV-seronegative. The sample comprised PBMCs. The chain uses TRBV19 and TRBJ2-6, with D perhaps TRBD2 (6 bases). The CDR3 region has the DNA TGTGCCAGTAGTATCCCGCCGGGACTTTCAGGGGCCAACGTCCTGACTTTC. Its protein product is CASSIPPGLSGANVLTF.